This TCR beta chain was observed in a study of blood T cell repertoires in COVID-19. Germline V gives CDR1 LGHDT, CDR2 YNNKEL (reference sequence). The V gene lost 0 bases and the J gene lost 6 bases, with 16 bases spanning the gap. The CDR3 is made up of 16 amino acids. Assay: immunoSEQ multiplex PCR; the TCRdb copy retains only in-frame clones and omits some. The top ten hold about 2% of the sample, which has about 200,000 clones, roughly 90% seen once. The TCR sequence derives from a woman aged 50 to 60 with acute or convalescent COVID-19. The sequenced material came from peripheral blood. J is TRBJ2-3 and V is TRBV3-1 (or the pseudogene TRBV3-2), with TRBD2 as a possible D gene (5 bases). The CDR3 nucleotides read TGTGCCAGCAGCCAAGATCGCGGGCCTCGGGCTGATACGCAGTATTTT. Translation gives CASSQDRGPRADTQYF.